Following are 18 T cell receptor beta chains from one sample sequenced in a study of blood T cell repertoires in COVID-19. Repertoires were generated with immunoSEQ multiplex PCR, while TCRdb's copy carries only in-frame clones and drops some. The top ten clones hold 17% of a sample with roughly 82,000 clones, over 70% of them seen once. The sample consisted of peripheral blood. The origin of the receptors is a woman in her sixties with acute or convalescent COVID-19.

The CDR3 spells CASSYGDFSYNEQFF. DNA for the CDR3: TGTGCCAGCAGTTACGGGGACTTCTCCTACAATGAGCAGTTCTTC. J is TRBJ2-1 and V is TRBV6-5, with a tentative D call TRBD2 (6 bases). Trimming took off 2 bases at V and 0 bases at J, with 8 bases between the two ends. Germline V gene data show CDR1 as MNHEY and CDR2 as SVGAGI. This CDR3 spans 15 amino acids.

The rearrangement joins TRBV3-1 (or the pseudogene TRBV3-2) to TRBJ2-3; D might be TRBD2 (6 bases). The CDR3 consists of 14 residues. Trimming pared 4 bases from V and 4 bases from J, leaving 12 bases between. Per germline, CDR1 LGHDT and CDR2 YNNKEL (reference sequence). The CDR3 DNA reads as TGTGCCAGCAGCCCAAATGCGGGGCCAGATACGCAGTATTTT. Encoded protein: CASSPNAGPDTQYF.

The chain couples TRBV5-5 to TRBJ1-1, with D maybe TRBD1 (6 bases). Germline CDR1 reads SGHKS; CDR2 reads YYEKEE (reference sequence). V lost 4 bases and J 0 bases, leaving 10 bases between the germline ends. The CDR3 length is 14 residues. The CDR3: CASSRTAMNTEAFF. DNA of the CDR3: TGTGCCAGCAGCAGGACAGCCATGAACACTGAAGCTTTCTTT. Together with reference TRBV5-5 and TRBJ1-1, the CDR3 gives the full variable domain: DAGVTQSPTHLIKTRGQQVTLRCSPISGHKSVSWYQQVLGQGPQFIFQYYEKEERGRGNFPDRFSARQFPNYSSELNVNALLLGDSALYLCASSRTAMNTEAFFGQGTRLTVV.

This chain connects TRBV7-9 to TRBJ2-5; D uncertain. There are 14 residues in the CDR3. Trimming left V 6 bases short and J 7 bases short, with 18 bases between. From germline, CDR1 is SEHNR and CDR2 FQNEAQ (reference sequence). The CDR3 here is CASSSASDIGTQYF. DNA for the CDR3: TGTGCCAGCAGTTCGGCCTCCGACATAGGGACCCAGTACTTC.

J is TRBJ2-1 and V is TRBV6-4, with 8 bases identical to TRBD1. The germline V gene has CDR1 MRHNA and CDR2 SNTAGT. The CDR3 runs to 15 residues. Losses at the gene ends were 5 bases for V and 3 bases for J; bases not matched to a gene: 6. The chain's CDR3 is CASSRSGTGYNEQFF. DNA for the CDR3: TGTGCCAGCAGTCGATCCGGGACAGGCTACAATGAGCAGTTCTTC.

V and J are TRBV6-5 and TRBJ1-5; 8 bases fit TRBD1. CDR3 length equals 13 residues. Germline V gives CDR1 MNHEY, CDR2 SVGAGI. After removal of 5 bases from V and 7 bases from J, the junction contained 4 bases not matched to a gene. The CDR3: CASSNRGGQPQHF. CDR3 nucleotide sequence: TGTGCCAGCAGTAACAGGGGGGGCCAGCCCCAGCATTTT.

V gene TRBV5-1 combines with J gene TRBJ2-7; 8 bases are a match to TRBD2. V was pared by 0 bases and J by 12 bases, with 8 bases of the junction left unmatched. CDR1 SGHRS and CDR2 YFSETQ come from the germline V gene. The CDR3 is 13 amino acids. CDR3 loop: CASSLDPTRGVYF. The CDR3 coding sequence is TGCGCCAGCAGCTTGGATCCCACGCGGGGGGTGTACTTC.

The gene calls are TRBV7-9 and TRBJ1-1, with a tentative D call TRBD1 (6 bases). Germline V gene lookup returns CDR1 SEHNR and CDR2 FQNEAQ (reference sequence). CDR3 length: 15 amino acids. The V gene lost 4 bases and the J gene lost 1 base, with 13 bases spanning the gap. CDR3 in DNA: TGTGCCAGCAGCTCTACAGGGAGCGGGAACACTGAAGCTTTCTTT. It is translated as CASSSTGSGNTEAFF.

This chain joins TRBV2 and TRBJ1-1; D perhaps matches TRBD1 (5 bases). This CDR3 is 14 amino acids long. V lost 4 bases and J lost 5, with 14 bases in between. From germline, CDR1 is SNHLY and CDR2 FYNNEI. The CDR3 DNA follows: TGTGCCAGCAGTGCCTTACAGGTTGAGACTGAAGCTTTCTTT. It specifies CASSALQVETEAFF.

This clone was seen a single time. Different DNA sequences within this sample yield the same CDR3. The rearrangement joins TRBV6-4 to TRBJ1-2; D unclear. V lost 3 bases, J lost 5 bases, and 13 bases lay in between. The CDR3 contains 14 residues. CDR1 is MRHNA, CDR2 SNTAGT, per germline. The CDR3 DNA reads as TGTGCCAGCAGTGAGGGAGCCGCGGGTTATGGCTACACCTTC. This translates into CASSEGAAGYGYTF.

The chain uses TRBV7-9 and TRBJ2-5; D might be TRBD1 (5 bases). The CDR3 runs 13 residues. Germline V gene lookup returns CDR1 SEHNR and CDR2 FQNEAQ (reference sequence). The V end lost 5 bases, the J end lost 1 base, and 8 bases lay between the germline ends. In DNA, the CDR3 is TGTGCCAGCAGCCCCCAGGGCCAAGAGACCCAGTACTTC. Translating it yields CASSPQGQETQYF.

The gene calls are TRBV7-2 and TRBJ2-1; the match to TRBD2 covers 9 bases. Unmatched junction bases numbered 10, after V lost 3 bases and J lost 7 bases. Germline V gene sequence: CDR1 SGHTA, CDR2 FQGNSA. There are 16 residues in the CDR3. The CDR3 coding sequence is TGTGCCAGCAGCTTTAATCCTAGCGGGGTAAAAAATGAGCAGTTCTTC. Protein sequence: CASSFNPSGVKNEQFF.

The chain uses TRBV19 and TRBJ2-3; 9 nucleotides line up with TRBD2. This CDR3 spans 15 amino acids. J lost 4 bases, V lost 5 bases, and 7 bases had no gene match. Germline loops: CDR1 LNHDA, CDR2 SQIVND (reference sequence). The CDR3 sequence is CASSATGGGADTQYF. The CDR3 DNA reads TGTGCCAGTAGTGCCACCGGCGGGGGGGCAGATACGCAGTATTTT.

The chain links TRBV21-1 to TRBJ1-2; the table gives TRBD1 as D, unverified against the DNA. TRBV21-1 is listed as a pseudogene. The CDR3 covers 18 residues. DNA for the CDR3: TGTGCCAGCAGCAAAGCGGTAGACAGGGGAAGAGCAGACTATGGCTACACCTTC. Protein product: CASSKAVDRGRADYGYTF.

The V call is TRBV7-2, the J call TRBJ2-7, with D possibly TRBD2 on 5 matching bases. The CDR3 spans 14 residues. V lost 0 bases, J lost 7 bases, and 13 bases lay in between. Looked up from germline, CDR1 is SGHTA and CDR2 is FQGNSA. The CDR3 coding sequence is TGTGCCAGCAGCTTAGCTCCGGGAAATGGGGAGCAGTACTTC. It translates to CASSLAPGNGEQYF.

The genes are TRBV6-5 and TRBJ1-1, with a possible D match to TRBD1 (5 bases). This CDR3 is 13 amino acids long. V lost 7 bases, J lost 3 bases, and 12 bases lay in between. Germline loops: CDR1 MNHEY, CDR2 SVGAGI. The CDR3 loop is CASIFTGDTEAFF. CDR3 nucleotides: TGTGCCAGCATCTTCACAGGAGACACTGAAGCTTTCTTT.

The V call is TRBV7-9, the J call TRBJ1-2; D uncertain. Trimming removed 5 bases from V and 4 bases from J, with 11 bases in between. This CDR3 contains 13 residues. CDR1 SEHNR and CDR2 FQNEAQ come from the germline V gene (reference sequence). CDR3 in DNA: TGTGCCAGCAGCCCCGAAGCCGGCTATGGCTACACCTTC. It is translated as CASSPEAGYGYTF.

The chain carries TRBV19 and TRBJ1-5, with TRBD1 matching over 9 bases. The CDR3 runs to 15 residues. Germline V gene data show CDR1 as LNHDA and CDR2 as SQIVND (reference sequence). Trimming cost V 5 bases and J 7 bases; bases outside gene matches: 9. The CDR3 DNA reads as TGTGCCAGTAGTCCCGGTCGGACAGGGGAGCAGCCCCAGCATTTT. Protein sequence: CASSPGRTGEQPQHF. Filled out from reference TRBV19 and TRBJ1-5, the complete variable domain reads DGGITQSPKYLFRKEGQNVTLSCEQNLNHDAMYWYRQDPGQGLRLIYYSQIVNDFQKGDIAEGYSVSREKKESFPLTVTSAQKNPTAFYLCASSPGRTGEQPQHFGDGTRLSIL.